This TCR beta chain originates from a study of blood T cells in healthy people across ages. In the study overall: When template switching was applied, about one barcoded beta molecule was captured per two T cells. Study-wide points: Across the age range, TCR beta diversity per million T cells fell in a roughly linear way. Because sorting was not performed, PBMCs prevented conclusive naive versus antigen-experienced comparison. Nothing was known about donor CMV status, and this possibly confounded expanded clonotype changes.

The authors ran a second PCR of 7 to 11 cycles using a sample-barcoded 5' primer and a J-beta primer mix. In TCRdb, the 5' RACE reads were re-called with MiXCR into one record per CDR3 protein. The table has 1.5 million or so distinct CDR3 sequences, approximately 42% seen once. V was pared by 10 bases and J by 1 base, with 11 bases between. The germline gives CDR1 ENHRY, CDR2 SYGVKD. The CDR3 is 12 amino acids. This clonotype was counted a few times. The target antigen is unknown. This TCR came from a young woman in good health. The rearrangement links TRBV10-3 to TRBJ2-7, with D possibly matching TRBD1 (6 bases). The sequenced material came from blood. DNA for the CDR3: TGTGCCAATAGAGGGGGTTCCTACGAGCAGTACTTC. It specifies CANRGGSYEQYF.